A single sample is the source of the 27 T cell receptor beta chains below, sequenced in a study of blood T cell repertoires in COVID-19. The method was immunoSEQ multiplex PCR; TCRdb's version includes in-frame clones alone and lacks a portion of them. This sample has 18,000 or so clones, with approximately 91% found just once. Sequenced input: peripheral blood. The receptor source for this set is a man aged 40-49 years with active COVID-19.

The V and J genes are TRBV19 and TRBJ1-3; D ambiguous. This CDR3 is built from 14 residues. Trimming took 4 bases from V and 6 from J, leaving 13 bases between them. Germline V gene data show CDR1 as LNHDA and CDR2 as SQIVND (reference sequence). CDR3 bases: TGTGCCAGTAGTAGTTTGCGGTATGAAAACACCATATATTTT. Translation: CASSSLRYENTIYF.

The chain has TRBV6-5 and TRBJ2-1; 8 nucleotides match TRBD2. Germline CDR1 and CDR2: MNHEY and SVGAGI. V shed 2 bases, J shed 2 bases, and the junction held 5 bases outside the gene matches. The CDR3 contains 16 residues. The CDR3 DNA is TGTGCCAGCAGTTACACTACTAGCGGTCCCTACAATGAGCAGTTCTTC. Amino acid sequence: CASSYTTSGPYNEQFF.

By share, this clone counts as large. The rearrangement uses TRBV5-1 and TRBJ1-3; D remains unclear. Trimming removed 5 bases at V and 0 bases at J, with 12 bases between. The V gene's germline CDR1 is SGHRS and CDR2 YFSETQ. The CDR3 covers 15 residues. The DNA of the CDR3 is TGCGCCAGCAGTCGTGAGCCGATCTCTGGAAACACCATATATTTT. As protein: CASSREPISGNTIYF.

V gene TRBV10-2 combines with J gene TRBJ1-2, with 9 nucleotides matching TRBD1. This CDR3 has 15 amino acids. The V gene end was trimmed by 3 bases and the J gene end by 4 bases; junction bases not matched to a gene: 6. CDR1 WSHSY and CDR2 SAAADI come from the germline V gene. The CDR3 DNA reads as TGCGCCAGCAGTGACAGGACAGGGGAAACCTATGGCTACACCTTC. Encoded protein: CASSDRTGETYGYTF.

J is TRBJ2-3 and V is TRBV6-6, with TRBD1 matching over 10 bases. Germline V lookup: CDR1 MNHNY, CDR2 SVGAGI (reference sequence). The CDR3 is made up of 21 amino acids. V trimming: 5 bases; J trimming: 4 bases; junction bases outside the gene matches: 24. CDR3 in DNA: TGTGCCAGCAGTCACATGCTCCAAATAAAACCGGGACAGGGGTGGCCAGATACGCAGTATTTT. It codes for CASSHMLQIKPGQGWPDTQYF.

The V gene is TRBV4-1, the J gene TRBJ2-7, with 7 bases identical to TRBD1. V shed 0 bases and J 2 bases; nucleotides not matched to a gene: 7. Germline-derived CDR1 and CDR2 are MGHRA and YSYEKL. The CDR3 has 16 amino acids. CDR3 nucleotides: TGCGCCAGCAGCCAAGACTCAAGGGACAGTACCTACGAGCAGTACTTC. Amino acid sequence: CASSQDSRDSTYEQYF.

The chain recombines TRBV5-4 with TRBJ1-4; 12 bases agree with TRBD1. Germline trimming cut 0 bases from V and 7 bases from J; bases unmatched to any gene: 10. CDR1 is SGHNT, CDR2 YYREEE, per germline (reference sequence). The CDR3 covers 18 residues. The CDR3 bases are TGTGCCAGCAGCTTGGCGGGGGGACAGGGGGCGAAGGGTGAAAAACTGTTTTTT. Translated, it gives CASSLAGGQGAKGEKLFF.

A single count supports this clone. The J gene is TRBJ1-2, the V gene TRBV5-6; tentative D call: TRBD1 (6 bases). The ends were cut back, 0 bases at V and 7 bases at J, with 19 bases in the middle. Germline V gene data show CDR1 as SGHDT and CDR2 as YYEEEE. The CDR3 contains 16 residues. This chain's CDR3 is CASSLADQGPLLGYTF. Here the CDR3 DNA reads TGTGCCAGCAGCTTGGCCGATCAGGGGCCCCTTCTTGGCTACACCTTC.

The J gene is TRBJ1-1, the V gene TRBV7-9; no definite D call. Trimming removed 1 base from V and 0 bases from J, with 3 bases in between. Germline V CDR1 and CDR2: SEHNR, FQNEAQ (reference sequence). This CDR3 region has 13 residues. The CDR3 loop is CASSLDMNTEAFF. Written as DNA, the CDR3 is TGTGCCAGCAGCTTAGACATGAACACTGAAGCTTTCTTT.

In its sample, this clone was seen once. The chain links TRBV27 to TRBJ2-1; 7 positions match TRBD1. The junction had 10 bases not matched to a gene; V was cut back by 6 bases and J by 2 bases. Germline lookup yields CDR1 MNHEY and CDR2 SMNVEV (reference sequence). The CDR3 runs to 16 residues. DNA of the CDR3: TGTGCCAGCAGCCGAGGGTACAGGGGTACCTACAATGAGCAGTTCTTC. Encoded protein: CASSRGYRGTYNEQFF.

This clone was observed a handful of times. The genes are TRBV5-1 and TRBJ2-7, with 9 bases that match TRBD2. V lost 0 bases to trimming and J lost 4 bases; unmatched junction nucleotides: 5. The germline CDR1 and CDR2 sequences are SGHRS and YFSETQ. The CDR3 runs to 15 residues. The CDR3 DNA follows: TGCGCCAGCAGCTTGGGGCTAGCGGGAACGTACGAGCAGTACTTC. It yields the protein CASSLGLAGTYEQYF.

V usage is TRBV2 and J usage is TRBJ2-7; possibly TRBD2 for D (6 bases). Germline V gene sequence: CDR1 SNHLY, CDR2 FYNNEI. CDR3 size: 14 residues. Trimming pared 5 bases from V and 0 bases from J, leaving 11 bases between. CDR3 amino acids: CASSPRDFSYEQYF. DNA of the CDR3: TGTGCCAGCAGTCCCAGGGACTTCTCCTACGAGCAGTACTTC.

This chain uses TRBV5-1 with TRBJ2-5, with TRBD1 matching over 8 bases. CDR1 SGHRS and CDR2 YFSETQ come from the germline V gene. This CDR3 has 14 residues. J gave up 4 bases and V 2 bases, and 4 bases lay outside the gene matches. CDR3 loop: CASSFSDRGETQYF. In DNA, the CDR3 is TGCGCCAGCAGCTTCAGTGACAGGGGAGAGACCCAGTACTTC.

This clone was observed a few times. CDR3 in DNA: TGTGCCAGCAGCTTTACAGGGGTCAAGCAGTACTTC. Its translation: CASSFTGVKQYF. J is TRBJ2-7 and V is TRBV5-5; 7 bases match TRBD1. V shed 2 bases, J shed 8 bases, and the junction held 4 bases outside the gene matches. The CDR3 has 12 residues. The germline CDR1 and CDR2 sequences are SGHKS and YYEKEE (reference sequence).

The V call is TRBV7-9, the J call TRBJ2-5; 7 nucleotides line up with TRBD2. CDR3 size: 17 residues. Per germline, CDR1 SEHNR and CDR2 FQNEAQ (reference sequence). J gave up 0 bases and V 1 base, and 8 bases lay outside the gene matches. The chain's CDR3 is CASSLEGLLAHQETQYF. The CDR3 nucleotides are TGTGCCAGCAGCTTAGAGGGACTACTAGCGCACCAAGAGACCCAGTACTTC.

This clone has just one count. The DNA for the CDR3 is TGTGCCAGTAGTATAGACTCGGAAGAGACCCAGTACTTC. This codes for CASSIDSEETQYF. The chain has TRBV19 and TRBJ2-5, with unresolved D. The CDR3 has 13 residues. The V and J ends lost 0 bases and 3 bases respectively, with 5 bases between them. The V gene's germline CDR1 is LNHDA and CDR2 SQIVND (reference sequence).

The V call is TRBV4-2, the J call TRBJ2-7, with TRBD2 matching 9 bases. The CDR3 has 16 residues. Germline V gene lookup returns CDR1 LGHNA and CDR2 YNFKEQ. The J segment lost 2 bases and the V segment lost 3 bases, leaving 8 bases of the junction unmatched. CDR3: CASSQVAGVTPYEQYF. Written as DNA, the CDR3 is TGTGCCAGCAGCCAGGTAGCGGGAGTTACCCCCTACGAGCAGTACTTC.

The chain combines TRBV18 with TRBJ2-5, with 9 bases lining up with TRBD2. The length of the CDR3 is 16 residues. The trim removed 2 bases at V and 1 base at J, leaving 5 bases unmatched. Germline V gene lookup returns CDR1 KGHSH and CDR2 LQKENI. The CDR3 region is CASSPILAGLQETQYF. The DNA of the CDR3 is TGTGCCAGCTCACCAATACTAGCGGGCCTCCAAGAGACCCAGTACTTC.

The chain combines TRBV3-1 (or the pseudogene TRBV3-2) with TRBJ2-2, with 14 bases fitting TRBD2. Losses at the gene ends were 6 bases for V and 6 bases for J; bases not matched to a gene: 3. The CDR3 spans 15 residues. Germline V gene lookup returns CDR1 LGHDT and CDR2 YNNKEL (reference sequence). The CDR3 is CASSGTSGSAGELFF. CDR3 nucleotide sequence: TGTGCCAGCAGTGGGACTAGCGGGAGCGCCGGGGAGCTGTTTTTT.

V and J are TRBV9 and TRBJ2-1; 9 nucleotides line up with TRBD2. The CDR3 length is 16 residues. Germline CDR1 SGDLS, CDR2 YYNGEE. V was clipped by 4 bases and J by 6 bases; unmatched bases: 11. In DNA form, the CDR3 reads TGTGCCAGCAGCTTCATAGATAGCGGGAGCCGCAATGAGCAGTTCTTC. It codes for CASSFIDSGSRNEQFF.

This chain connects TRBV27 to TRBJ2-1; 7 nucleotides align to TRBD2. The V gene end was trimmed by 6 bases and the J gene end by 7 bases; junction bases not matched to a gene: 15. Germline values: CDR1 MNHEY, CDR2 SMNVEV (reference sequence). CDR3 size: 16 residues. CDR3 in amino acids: CASRYLPARGGNEQFF. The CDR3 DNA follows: TGTGCCAGCAGGTACCTCCCAGCTAGGGGAGGGAATGAGCAGTTCTTC.

The CDR3: CATPPNKTGGPDTQYF. In DNA form, the CDR3 reads TGTGCCACCCCACCTAACAAGACAGGGGGGCCAGATACGCAGTATTTT. The genes are TRBV7-9 and TRBJ2-3, with 9 bases identical to TRBD1. J gave up 4 bases and V 10 bases, and 15 bases lay outside the gene matches. CDR3 length: 16 amino acids. Per the germline V gene, CDR1 is SEHNR and CDR2 is FQNEAQ (reference sequence).

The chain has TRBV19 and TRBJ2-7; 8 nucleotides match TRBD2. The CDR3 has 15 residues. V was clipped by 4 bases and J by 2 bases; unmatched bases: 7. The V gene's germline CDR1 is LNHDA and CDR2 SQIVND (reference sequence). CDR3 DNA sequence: TGTGCCAGTAGTACCCATTCGGGGGGGACCTACGAGCAGTACTTC. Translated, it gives CASSTHSGGTYEQYF.

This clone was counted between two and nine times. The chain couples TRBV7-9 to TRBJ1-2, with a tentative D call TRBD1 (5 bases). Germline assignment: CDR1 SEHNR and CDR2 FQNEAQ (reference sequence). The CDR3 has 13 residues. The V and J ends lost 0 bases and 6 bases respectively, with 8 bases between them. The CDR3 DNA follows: TGTGCCAGCAGCTTAGCAGCAGGGAATGGCTACACCTTC. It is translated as CASSLAAGNGYTF.

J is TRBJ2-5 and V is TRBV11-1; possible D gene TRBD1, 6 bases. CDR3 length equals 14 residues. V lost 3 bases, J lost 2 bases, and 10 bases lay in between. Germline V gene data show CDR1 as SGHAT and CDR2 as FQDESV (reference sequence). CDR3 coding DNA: TGTGCCAGCAGCTTGGGACACGGGCAAGAGACCCAGTACTTC. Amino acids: CASSLGHGQETQYF. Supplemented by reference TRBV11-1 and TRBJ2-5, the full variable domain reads EAEVAQSPRYKITEKSQAVAFWCDPISGHATLYWYRQILGQGPELLVQFQDESVVDDSQLPKDRFSAERLKGVDSTLKIQPAELGDSAMYLCASSLGHGQETQYFGPGTRLLVL.

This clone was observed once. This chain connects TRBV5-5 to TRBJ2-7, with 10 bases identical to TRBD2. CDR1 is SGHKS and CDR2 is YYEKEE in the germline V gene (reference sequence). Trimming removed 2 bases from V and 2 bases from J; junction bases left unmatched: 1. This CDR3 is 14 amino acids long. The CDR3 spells CASSLAGGAYEQYF. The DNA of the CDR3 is TGTGCCAGCAGCTTAGCGGGAGGGGCCTACGAGCAGTACTTC.

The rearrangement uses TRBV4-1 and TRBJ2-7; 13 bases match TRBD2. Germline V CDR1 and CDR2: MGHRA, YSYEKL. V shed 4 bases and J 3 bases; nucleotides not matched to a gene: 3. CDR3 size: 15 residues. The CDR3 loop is CASSPGLAGSYEQYF. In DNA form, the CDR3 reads TGCGCCAGCAGCCCGGGACTAGCGGGGAGCTACGAGCAGTACTTC.